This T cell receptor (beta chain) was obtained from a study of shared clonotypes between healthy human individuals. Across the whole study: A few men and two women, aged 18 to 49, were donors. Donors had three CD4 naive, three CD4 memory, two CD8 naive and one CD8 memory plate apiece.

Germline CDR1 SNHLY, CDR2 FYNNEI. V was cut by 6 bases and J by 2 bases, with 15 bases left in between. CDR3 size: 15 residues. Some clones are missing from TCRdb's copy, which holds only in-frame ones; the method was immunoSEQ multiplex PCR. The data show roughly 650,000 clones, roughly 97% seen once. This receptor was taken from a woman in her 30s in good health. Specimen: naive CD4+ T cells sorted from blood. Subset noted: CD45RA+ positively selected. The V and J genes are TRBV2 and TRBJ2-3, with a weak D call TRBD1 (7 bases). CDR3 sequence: CASSGGDRVTDTQYF. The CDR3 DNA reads TGTGCCAGCAGCGGCGGGGACAGAGTCACAGATACGCAGTATTTT. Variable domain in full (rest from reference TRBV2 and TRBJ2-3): EPEVTQTPSHQVTQMGQEVILRCVPISNHLYFYWYRQILGQKVEFLVSFYNNEISEKSEIFDDQFSVERPDGSNFTLKIRSTKLEDSAMYFCASSGGDRVTDTQYFGPGTRLTVL.